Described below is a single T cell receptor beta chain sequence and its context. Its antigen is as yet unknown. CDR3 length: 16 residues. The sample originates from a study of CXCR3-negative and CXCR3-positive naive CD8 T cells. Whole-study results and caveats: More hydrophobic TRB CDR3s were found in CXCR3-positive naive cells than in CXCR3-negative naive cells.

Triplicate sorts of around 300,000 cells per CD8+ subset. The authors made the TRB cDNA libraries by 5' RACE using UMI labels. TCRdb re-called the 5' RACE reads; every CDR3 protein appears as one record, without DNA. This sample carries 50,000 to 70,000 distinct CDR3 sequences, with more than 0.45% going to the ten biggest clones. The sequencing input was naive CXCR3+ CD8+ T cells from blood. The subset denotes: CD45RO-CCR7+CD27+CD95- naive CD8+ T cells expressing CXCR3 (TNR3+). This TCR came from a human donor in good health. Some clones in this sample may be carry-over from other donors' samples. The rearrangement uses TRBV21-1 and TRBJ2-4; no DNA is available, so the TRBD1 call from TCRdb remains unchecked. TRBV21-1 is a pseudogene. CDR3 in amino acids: CASSSGTGEAKNIQYF.